This T cell receptor (beta chain) was documented in a study of blood T cell repertoires in COVID-19. Only in-frame clones appear in the TCRdb table, and some are missing; sequencing was by immunoSEQ multiplex PCR. The sample carries under 200,000 clones, around four fifths recorded once. Recovered participants had two consecutive negative NP/OP PCR tests, healthcare professional clearance, or symptom resolution. This TCR was sampled from a man aged 50 to 59 who had recovered from COVID-19. Material for sequencing was PBMCs or T cells enriched from blood (not recorded which).

CDR3 in amino acids: CASSFRLAGGLGETQYF. The CDR3 DNA reads TGTGCCAGCAGCTTTAGGCTAGCGGGGGGGCTGGGAGAGACCCAGTACTTC. V gene TRBV7-2 combines with J gene TRBJ2-5, with 12 bases aligning to TRBD2. The V and J ends lost 3 bases and 4 bases, in that order; junction bases with no gene match: 9. The CDR3 is 17 amino acids. The germline gives CDR1 SGHTA, CDR2 FQGNSA.